One sample yielded the 25 T cell receptor beta chains listed below, sequenced in a study of T cell responses to AZD1222 COVID-19 vaccine. The table came from immunoSEQ multiplex PCR; TCRdb's copy has only in-frame clones and leaves some out. The sample holds some 150,000 clones, around 88% seen once. Sequenced here: peripheral blood, sampled on day 0 of AZD1222 vaccination. All receptors derive from an adult in good health.

This rearrangement joins TRBV18 to TRBJ1-4, with TRBD1 as a possible D gene (6 bases). The V end lost 6 bases, the J end lost 8 bases, and 19 bases lay between the germline ends. The CDR3 has 15 amino acids. The germline V gene has CDR1 KGHSH and CDR2 LQKENI. CDR3 nucleotide sequence: TGTGCCAGCTCGAACTCAAACGGGGGCTACGAAAAACTGTTTTTT. Translation: CASSNSNGGYEKLFF.

This chain uses TRBV21-1 with TRBJ1-4. TRBV21-1 is assigned pseudogene status. The CDR3 length is 19 residues. CDR3 sequence: CASSKHHKPDVWTNEKLFF. Here the CDR3 DNA reads TGTGCCAGCAGCAAACATCATAAACCGGACGTATGGACTAATGAAAAACTGTTTTTT.

The CDR3 region is CASRGEGGTEAFF. CDR3 DNA sequence: TGCGCCAGCAGGGGGGAGGGCGGCACTGAAGCTTTCTTT. The V call is TRBV5-1, the J call TRBJ1-1; D might be TRBD1 (5 bases). The ends were cut back, 5 bases at V and 4 bases at J, with 12 bases in the middle. CDR3 size: 13 residues. Germline CDR1 SGHRS, CDR2 YFSETQ. Drawing the rest from reference TRBV5-1 and TRBJ1-1, the complete variable domain is KAGVTQTPRYLIKTRGQQVTLSCSPISGHRSVSWYQQTPGQGLQFLFEYFSETQRNKGNFPGRFSGRQFSNSRSEMNVSTLELGDSALYLCASRGEGGTEAFFGQGTRLTVV.

This chain uses TRBV10-2 with TRBJ2-3; 9 bases are shared with TRBD1. The germline V gene encodes CDR1 WSHSY and CDR2 SAAADI. This CDR3 is built from 15 residues. V lost 6 bases to trimming and J lost 2 bases; unmatched junction nucleotides: 6. In DNA form, the CDR3 reads TGCGCCAGCAGGTCCCGGGACAGGGTCACAGATACGCAGTATTTT. This sequence encodes CASRSRDRVTDTQYF.

The chain is built from TRBV6-5 and TRBJ1-1; D remains ambiguous. The CDR3 totals 14 residues. Between the trimmed V and J ends, which lost 0 bases and 10 bases, there was a span of 15 bases. The V gene's germline CDR1 is MNHEY and CDR2 SVGAGI. CDR3 sequence (DNA): TGTGCCAGCAGTTACTCGAGGGCAGACTATCCAGCTTTCTTT. Protein product: CASSYSRADYPAFF.

The V and J genes are TRBV7-2 and TRBJ1-1; D gene uncertain. CDR3 length: 12 amino acids. CDR1 is SGHTA and CDR2 is FQGNSA in the germline V gene. Deletions cut 5 bases from V and 3 bases from J, with 7 bases between. In DNA, the CDR3 is TGTGCCAGCAGCCTCCGGGACACTGAAGCTTTCTTT. Protein sequence: CASSLRDTEAFF.

The rearrangement uses TRBV28 and TRBJ1-2, with D unresolved. V gave up 3 bases and J gave up 5 bases, with 7 bases separating them. The CDR3 sequence is 12 residues long. Germline CDR1 is MDHEN and CDR2 is SYDVKM. The DNA of the CDR3 is TGTGCCAGCAGTTTGGTCCCGTATGGCTACACCTTC. Residues: CASSLVPYGYTF.

This clone was detected once. This chain uses TRBV27 with TRBJ1-1, with TRBD1 identical over 7 bases. Germline CDR1 is MNHEY and CDR2 is SMNVEV (reference sequence). The V and J ends lost 7 bases and 0 bases, in that order; junction bases with no gene match: 5. The CDR3 runs to 14 residues. The CDR3 coding sequence is TGTGCCAGCAACTACAGGGGAATGAACACTGAAGCTTTCTTT. Translation: CASNYRGMNTEAFF.

CDR3 region: CASSLSGFGYGYTF. CDR3 sequence (DNA): TGTGCCAGCAGTCTCTCAGGGTTCGGCTATGGCTACACCTTC. The chain uses TRBV7-8 and TRBJ1-2, with TRBD1 as a possible D gene (5 bases). There are 14 residues in the CDR3. The germline gives CDR1 SGHVS, CDR2 FQNEAQ. Trimming left V 6 bases short and J 4 bases short, with 15 bases between. Full variable domain (remainder filled in from reference TRBV7-8 and TRBJ1-2): GAGVSQSPRYKVAKRGQDVALRCDPISGHVSLFWYQQALGQGPEFLTYFQNEAQLDKSGLPSDRFFAERPEGSVSTLKIQRTQQEDSAVYLCASSLSGFGYGYTFGSGTRLTVV.

This clone was found once. The chain is built from TRBV10-1 and TRBJ1-2, with 8 positions matching TRBD1. V dropped 4 bases and J dropped 0; count of bases not matched to a gene: 19. This CDR3 comprises 20 residues. The germline gives CDR1 WNHNN, CDR2 SYGVQD (reference sequence). CDR3 sequence reads: CASSAFPPMTGDCPNYGYTF. The DNA for the CDR3 is TGCGCCAGCAGTGCGTTCCCCCCGATGACAGGGGATTGCCCTAACTATGGCTACACCTTC.

The gene calls are TRBV28 and TRBJ2-7; 9 bases match TRBD1. Germline-derived CDR1 and CDR2 are MDHEN and SYDVKM. CDR3 length: 16 amino acids. The ends lost 0 bases at V and 2 bases at J; junction bases unmatched: 5. The CDR3, as DNA: TGTGCCAGCAGTTTATGGGGGACAGGGAAAACCTACGAGCAGTACTTC. Its protein product is CASSLWGTGKTYEQYF.

The chain employs TRBV9 and TRBJ1-5, with D possibly matching TRBD1 (6 bases). Germline V gene sequence: CDR1 SGDLS, CDR2 YYNGEE. Trimming took off 3 bases at V and 9 bases at J, with 13 bases between the two ends. The CDR3 has 13 residues. As DNA, the CDR3 is TGTGCCAGCAGCGGCCAGATCAGGGGGCCCCAGCATTTT. Protein product: CASSGQIRGPQHF.

The V gene is TRBV5-4, the J gene TRBJ2-1; TRBD2 matches 7 bases. The CDR3 length is 16 residues. J lost 7 bases, V lost 0 bases, and 10 bases had no gene match. In germline, CDR1 is SGHNT, CDR2 YYREEE (reference sequence). Written as DNA, the CDR3 is TGTGCCAGCAGCTTGGGGGCGGGGGTGGCCGCGAATGAGCAGTTCTTC. It specifies CASSLGAGVAANEQFF. The complete variable domain, with remaining parts taken from reference TRBV5-4 and TRBJ2-1, reads ETGVTQSPTHLIKTRGQQVTLRCSSQSGHNTVSWYQQALGQGPQFIFQYYREEENGRGNFPPRFSGLQFPNYSSELNVNALELDDSALYLCASSLGAGVAANEQFFGPGTRLTVL.

Here the CDR3 reads CASSWGWRADGRYGYTF. CDR3 sequence (DNA): TGTGCCAGCAGTTGGGGTTGGAGGGCGGACGGCCGCTATGGCTACACCTTC. The chain is built from TRBV27 and TRBJ1-2; D remains unclear. With 4 bases removed from V and 4 bases from J, the gap between germline ends came to 22 bases. The CDR3 covers 17 residues. Germline V CDR1 and CDR2: MNHEY, SMNVEV (reference sequence).

The rearrangement uses TRBV28 and TRBJ1-5; no firm D call. The germline V gene has CDR1 MDHEN and CDR2 SYDVKM. V was trimmed by 8 bases and J by 7 bases, leaving 15 bases between them. The CDR3 spans 13 residues. CDR3 nucleotide sequence: TGTGCCAGCCGGGCCGGGTCGGGGCAGCCCCAGCATTTT. This codes for CASRAGSGQPQHF.

The chain couples TRBV12-5 to TRBJ2-1; 7 bases align to TRBD1. The germline CDR1 and CDR2 sequences are LGHNT and FRNRAP. The V gene end was trimmed by 1 base and the J gene end by 4 bases; junction bases not matched to a gene: 1. The CDR3 sequence is 14 residues long. The CDR3 is CASGLGQGYNEQFF. In DNA, the CDR3 is TGTGCTAGTGGTTTGGGACAGGGTTACAATGAGCAGTTCTTC. The variable domain in full, with the rest retrieved from reference TRBV12-5 and TRBJ2-1, is DARVTQTPRHKVTEMGQEVTMRCQPILGHNTVFWYRQTMMQGLELLAYFRNRAPLDDSGMPKDRFSAEMPDATLATLKIQPSEPRDSAVYFCASGLGQGYNEQFFGPGTRLTVL.

As concerns this clone: This sample includes further DNA sequences coding for the same CDR3. The chain links TRBV7-9 to TRBJ1-1, with D tentatively TRBD1 (5 bases). CDR1 and CDR2 (germline): SEHNR, FQNEAQ (reference sequence). With 1 base removed from V and 4 bases from J, the gap between germline ends came to 10 bases. This CDR3 comprises 14 residues. Here the CDR3 reads CASSLVQGSTEAFF. The CDR3 DNA sequence: TGTGCCAGCAGCTTAGTGCAGGGCTCCACTGAAGCTTTCTTT.

V is TRBV4-1 and J is TRBJ2-7; D unclear. V lost 4 bases and J lost 0, with 7 bases in between. The CDR3 is 13 residues long. Per the germline V gene, CDR1 is MGHRA and CDR2 is YSYEKL. CDR3 in DNA: TGCGCCAGCAGCCCTTGGACCTCCTACGAGCAGTACTTC. Protein: CASSPWTSYEQYF.

This clone occurred a few times. The chain joins TRBV19 to TRBJ2-3, with unresolved D. The germline V gene encodes CDR1 LNHDA and CDR2 SQIVND (reference sequence). The CDR3 spans 14 residues. V lost 6 bases to trimming and J lost 3 bases, with 13 bases between them. CDR3 in amino acids: CASSRTLGTDTQYF. The DNA of the CDR3 is TGTGCCAGTAGCCGGACCCTAGGAACAGATACGCAGTATTTT.

The chain is built from TRBV28 and TRBJ1-1, with 8 bases fitting TRBD1. The CDR3 runs 16 residues. J lost 4 bases, V lost 1 base, and 8 bases had no gene match. CDR1 is MDHEN, CDR2 SYDVKM, per germline. This chain's CDR3 is CASSLLVGTGLTEAFF. The DNA of the CDR3 is TGTGCCAGCAGTTTATTAGTGGGGACAGGTCTCACTGAAGCTTTCTTT.

The chain couples TRBV7-9 to TRBJ2-2; 11 positions match TRBD2. V was pared by 1 base and J by 4 bases, with 2 bases of the junction left unmatched. This CDR3 spans 16 amino acids. In germline, CDR1 is SEHNR, CDR2 FQNEAQ (reference sequence). In DNA form, the CDR3 reads TGTGCCAGCAGCTTAGGACTAGCGGGGTTCACCGGGGAGCTGTTTTTT. It encodes CASSLGLAGFTGELFF.

This clone was counted a few times. This chain connects TRBV30 to TRBJ1-1; D remains ambiguous. Germline assignment: CDR1 GTSNPN and CDR2 SVGIG (reference sequence). V dropped 2 bases and J dropped 9 bases, with 16 bases sitting between them. CDR3 length: 13 amino acids. In DNA, the CDR3 is TGTGCCTGGAGTCCCCTTGGGTACGGCCAAGCTTTCTTT. It encodes CAWSPLGYGQAFF.

The genes are TRBV7-2 and TRBJ2-7, with D maybe TRBD2 (5 bases). The V gene lost 5 bases and the J gene lost 1 base, with 12 bases spanning the gap. CDR1 is SGHTA, CDR2 FQGNSA, per germline. The CDR3 length is 14 residues. The CDR3 protein is CASSVDYRSYEQYF. As DNA, the CDR3 is TGTGCCAGCAGCGTCGACTACCGTTCCTACGAGCAGTACTTC.

The chain is built from TRBV3-1 (or the pseudogene TRBV3-2) and TRBJ1-2; possible D gene TRBD1, 5 bases. V was pared by 3 bases and J by 5 bases, with 28 bases between. The CDR3 runs 19 residues. From germline, CDR1 is LGHDT and CDR2 YNNKEL (reference sequence). CDR3 amino acids: CASSHRTGGSGDSFYGYTF. In DNA, the CDR3 is TGTGCCAGCAGCCATCGCACCGGGGGGTCCGGGGACTCCTTTTATGGCTACACCTTC.

This clone was observed at least ten times. This rearrangement joins TRBV6-5 to TRBJ1-4; weak D call: TRBD1 (6 bases). CDR3 length equals 15 residues. Trimming shortened V by 6 bases and J by 7 bases, and 18 bases separated the two germline ends. Germline assignment: CDR1 MNHEY and CDR2 SVGAGI. The CDR3: CASSKQVEGGEKLFF. The CDR3 nucleotides read TGTGCCAGCAGCAAACAGGTTGAGGGGGGTGAAAAACTGTTTTTT.